Listed below are T cell receptor beta chains from one sample, sequenced in a study of blood T cell repertoires in COVID-19. Sequenced by immunoSEQ multiplex PCR; TCRdb stores in-frame clones only, minus some. Altogether tens of thousands of clones are present, 85% to 90% being singletons, with the ten largest covering more than 10%. Sequenced sample: peripheral blood. These receptors originate from a human donor in a cohort sampled during active COVID-19. The donor label of this sample is uncertain. CDR3s include the opening cysteine and the closing phenylalanine or tryptophan. Fields, in order: J gene, clone size, D gene, V gene, CDR3 protein, CDR3 DNA. D genes are given only for firm matches. Rows may omit the clone size; those that give it use once, few, many or a size class.

J gene: TRBJ1-2; clone size: .; D gene: .; V gene: TRBV4-1; CDR3 protein: CASSQVYGIGGYTF; CDR3 DNA: TGCGCCAGCAGCCAAGTTTACGGGATAGGAGGCTACACCTTC
J gene: TRBJ1-4; clone size: .; D gene: TRBD1; V gene: TRBV30; CDR3 protein: CAWSVREDRAEKLFF; CDR3 DNA: TGTGCCTGGAGTGTACGAGAGGACAGGGCAGAAAAACTGTTTTTT
J gene: TRBJ1-5; clone size: .; D gene: .; V gene: TRBV6-6; CDR3 protein: CASRRGNSNQPQHF; CDR3 DNA: TGTGCCAGCAGAAGGGGGAATAGCAATCAGCCCCAGCATTTT
J gene: TRBJ2-2; clone size: .; D gene: TRBD1; V gene: TRBV28; CDR3 protein: CASSRGQATGELFF; CDR3 DNA: TGTGCCAGCAGTAGGGGACAGGCCACCGGGGAGCTGTTTTTT
J gene: TRBJ2-5; clone size: .; D gene: .; V gene: TRBV10-1; CDR3 protein: CASSGGETQYF; CDR3 DNA: TGCGCCAGCAGCGGGGGAGAGACCCAGTACTTC
J gene: TRBJ1-6; clone size: .; D gene: TRBD1; V gene: TRBV11-2; CDR3 protein: CASSLGTGVSPLHF; CDR3 DNA: TGTGCCAGCAGCTTAGGGACAGGGGTCTCACCCCTCCACTTT
J gene: TRBJ1-2; clone size: .; D gene: TRBD1; V gene: TRBV5-4; CDR3 protein: CASSLGGDRSIYGYTF; CDR3 DNA: TGTGCCAGCAGCTTGGGTGGGGACAGGTCGATCTATGGCTACACCTTC
J gene: TRBJ2-4; clone size: .; D gene: TRBD1; V gene: TRBV29-1; CDR3 protein: CSVLTGVVKNIQYF; CDR3 DNA: TGCAGCGTTCTGACAGGGGTTGTCAAAAACATTCAGTACTTC
J gene: TRBJ1-3; clone size: .; D gene: .; V gene: TRBV3-1/TRBV3-2; CDR3 protein: CASSQAGTIYF; CDR3 DNA: TGTGCCAGCAGCCAAGCCGGTACCATATATTTT
J gene: TRBJ2-2; clone size: once; D gene: TRBD2; V gene: TRBV30; CDR3 protein: CAWSGLASATGELFF; CDR3 DNA: TGTGCCTGGAGTGGACTAGCGTCTGCCACCGGGGAGCTGTTTTTT
J gene: TRBJ1-1; clone size: few; D gene: .; V gene: TRBV29-1; CDR3 protein: CSVEILASNTEAFF; CDR3 DNA: TGCAGCGTTGAAATTCTGGCCTCGAACACTGAAGCTTTCTTT
J gene: TRBJ2-3; clone size: .; D gene: .; V gene: TRBV5-1; CDR3 protein: CASSLQDTQYF; CDR3 DNA: TGCGCCAGCAGCTTGCAAGATACGCAGTATTTT
J gene: TRBJ2-1; clone size: .; D gene: TRBD1; V gene: TRBV6-6; CDR3 protein: CASSYSRDRVMNEQFF; CDR3 DNA: TGTGCCAGCAGTTACTCCCGGGACAGGGTGATGAATGAGCAGTTCTTC
J gene: TRBJ2-5; clone size: .; D gene: .; V gene: TRBV6-5; CDR3 protein: CASTPGGGETQYF; CDR3 DNA: TGTGCCAGCACCCCGGGCGGAGGGGAGACCCAGTACTTC
J gene: TRBJ2-7; clone size: .; D gene: .; V gene: TRBV28; CDR3 protein: CASSQLHEQYF; CDR3 DNA: TGTGCCAGCAGTCAGTTGCACGAGCAGTACTTC
J gene: TRBJ2-1; clone size: .; D gene: TRBD2; V gene: TRBV5-1; CDR3 protein: CASSLGTGGNEQFF; CDR3 DNA: TGCGCCAGCAGCTTGGGGACGGGGGGCAATGAGCAGTTCTTC
J gene: TRBJ2-7; clone size: .; D gene: TRBD1; V gene: TRBV5-1; CDR3 protein: CASRLPDRASEQYF; CDR3 DNA: TGCGCCAGCAGATTACCGGACAGGGCAAGCGAGCAGTACTTC
J gene: TRBJ2-1; clone size: .; D gene: TRBD2; V gene: TRBV5-1; CDR3 protein: CASSLAELAGAVNEQFF; CDR3 DNA: TGCGCCAGCAGCTTGGCCGAACTAGCGGGAGCTGTCAATGAGCAGTTCTTC
J gene: TRBJ1-1; clone size: .; D gene: .; V gene: TRBV30; CDR3 protein: CAWSNSYNTEAFF; CDR3 DNA: TGTGCCTGGAGCAACAGCTATAACACTGAAGCTTTCTTT
J gene: TRBJ1-6; clone size: .; D gene: .; V gene: TRBV7-3; CDR3 protein: CASSQDGNSPLHF; CDR3 DNA: TGTGCCAGCAGCCAGGATGGCAATTCACCCCTCCACTTT
J gene: TRBJ2-3; clone size: .; D gene: TRBD2; V gene: TRBV7-2; CDR3 protein: CASSGGLAGDGSDTQYF; CDR3 DNA: TGTGCCAGCAGCGGGGGCCTAGCGGGAGATGGGTCAGATACGCAGTATTTT
J gene: TRBJ2-1; clone size: .; D gene: TRBD2; V gene: TRBV4-2; CDR3 protein: CASSGGDHSYNEQFF; CDR3 DNA: TGTGCCAGCAGCGGGGGGGACCACTCCTACAATGAGCAGTTCTTC
J gene: TRBJ2-2; clone size: .; D gene: .; V gene: TRBV11-3; CDR3 protein: CASTLRTGELFF; CDR3 DNA: TGTGCCAGCACCTTACGCACCGGGGAGCTGTTTTTT
J gene: TRBJ2-1; clone size: .; D gene: TRBD1; V gene: TRBV6-1; CDR3 protein: CASSGQGARLRNEQFF; CDR3 DNA: TGTGCCAGCAGTGGACAGGGGGCGCGGCTTAGAAATGAGCAGTTCTTC
J gene: TRBJ2-5; clone size: .; D gene: .; V gene: TRBV24-1; CDR3 protein: CATSANRGGPETQYF; CDR3 DNA: TGTGCCACCAGTGCAAACAGAGGCGGGCCGGAGACCCAGTACTTC
J gene: TRBJ2-3; clone size: .; D gene: .; V gene: TRBV4-2; CDR3 protein: CASSLNRDSRPYTQYF; CDR3 DNA: TGTGCCAGCAGCCTTAACCGGGACTCTCGACCCTATACGCAGTATTTT
J gene: TRBJ1-5; clone size: once; D gene: TRBD1; V gene: TRBV28; CDR3 protein: CASSTPGQNNQPQHF; CDR3 DNA: TGTGCCAGCAGTACCCCGGGACAGAACAATCAGCCCCAGCATTTT
J gene: TRBJ1-3; clone size: .; D gene: .; V gene: TRBV7-2; CDR3 protein: CASSLAYKFVGNTIYF; CDR3 DNA: TGTGCCAGCAGCTTAGCATACAAGTTCGTGGGAAACACCATATATTTT
J gene: TRBJ2-1; clone size: .; D gene: TRBD1; V gene: TRBV5-4; CDR3 protein: CASSLGPGGFNEQFF; CDR3 DNA: TGTGCCAGCAGCTTGGGCCCAGGGGGATTCAATGAGCAGTTCTTC
J gene: TRBJ2-7; clone size: .; D gene: .; V gene: TRBV19; CDR3 protein: CASVGGWPDYEQYF; CDR3 DNA: TGTGCCAGTGTAGGAGGTTGGCCGGACTACGAGCAGTACTTC
J gene: TRBJ2-1; clone size: .; D gene: TRBD2; V gene: TRBV5-1; CDR3 protein: CASRPTSGDNEQFF; CDR3 DNA: TGCGCCAGCAGGCCGACTAGCGGTGACAATGAGCAGTTCTTC
J gene: TRBJ1-6; clone size: .; D gene: TRBD1; V gene: TRBV3-1/TRBV3-2; CDR3 protein: CASSRDRGGPLHF; CDR3 DNA: TGTGCCAGCAGCCGGGACAGGGGGGGACCCCTCCACTTT
J gene: TRBJ1-1; clone size: .; D gene: .; V gene: TRBV11-3; CDR3 protein: CASSFDSSNTEAFF; CDR3 DNA: TGTGCCAGCAGCTTTGACAGTTCGAACACTGAAGCTTTCTTT
J gene: TRBJ2-7; clone size: .; D gene: TRBD2; V gene: TRBV9; CDR3 protein: CASSPRTSPEQYF; CDR3 DNA: TGTGCCAGCAGCCCCCGGACTAGCCCCGAGCAGTACTTC
J gene: TRBJ1-6; clone size: .; D gene: TRBD1; V gene: TRBV25-1; CDR3 protein: CASSEFSSDRGNSPLHF; CDR3 DNA: TGTGCCAGCAGTGAATTCTCTTCGGACAGGGGAAATTCACCCCTCCACTTT
J gene: TRBJ2-7; clone size: .; D gene: TRBD1; V gene: TRBV7-8; CDR3 protein: CASSNRDRGTYEQYF; CDR3 DNA: TGTGCCAGCAGCAACCGGGACAGGGGAACCTACGAGCAGTACTTC
J gene: TRBJ2-7; clone size: .; D gene: TRBD2; V gene: TRBV11-2; CDR3 protein: CASSAYGGGPYEQYF; CDR3 DNA: TGTGCCAGCAGCGCCTATGGCGGGGGGCCCTACGAGCAGTACTTC
J gene: TRBJ2-3; clone size: .; D gene: TRBD1; V gene: TRBV20-1; CDR3 protein: CSASQQGWTDTQYF; CDR3 DNA: TGCAGTGCTAGTCAACAGGGGTGGACAGATACGCAGTATTTT
J gene: TRBJ1-6; clone size: few; D gene: .; V gene: TRBV13; CDR3 protein: CASRTRGGRNSPLHF; CDR3 DNA: TGTGCCAGCAGAACTAGGGGGGGCAGGAATTCACCCCTCCACTTT
J gene: TRBJ2-1; clone size: .; D gene: TRBD1; V gene: TRBV5-1; CDR3 protein: CASSPMTGVGEQFF; CDR3 DNA: TGCGCCAGCAGCCCAATGACAGGGGTAGGTGAGCAGTTCTTC
J gene: TRBJ2-3; clone size: .; D gene: TRBD2; V gene: TRBV11-2; CDR3 protein: CASSLDPGTSADTQYF; CDR3 DNA: TGTGCCAGCAGCTTAGATCCTGGGACTAGCGCAGATACGCAGTATTTT
J gene: TRBJ2-3; clone size: .; D gene: TRBD2; V gene: TRBV6-1; CDR3 protein: CASSESRRLAYDTQYF; CDR3 DNA: TGTGCCAGCAGTGAGTCCCGGCGACTAGCGTATGATACGCAGTATTTT
J gene: TRBJ1-5; clone size: .; D gene: .; V gene: TRBV14; CDR3 protein: CASSQRSSNQPQHF; CDR3 DNA: TGTGCCAGCAGCCAACGGAGTAGCAATCAGCCCCAGCATTTT
J gene: TRBJ2-7; clone size: .; D gene: .; V gene: TRBV10-3; CDR3 protein: CAIRGEGRTYEQYF; CDR3 DNA: TGTGCCATCAGGGGCGAAGGTAGGACCTACGAGCAGTACTTC
J gene: TRBJ1-3; clone size: few; D gene: .; V gene: TRBV7-2; CDR3 protein: CASSLEGVFGNTIYF; CDR3 DNA: TGTGCCAGCAGCCTAGAAGGGGTGTTCGGAAACACCATATATTTT
J gene: TRBJ2-5; clone size: .; D gene: .; V gene: TRBV12-3/TRBV12-4; CDR3 protein: CASNRQGEETQYF; CDR3 DNA: TGTGCCAGCAATCGCCAGGGTGAAGAGACCCAGTACTTC
J gene: TRBJ1-4; clone size: .; D gene: .; V gene: TRBV18; CDR3 protein: CASSPGQVDEKLFF; CDR3 DNA: TGTGCCAGCTCACCAGGGCAGGTGGATGAAAAACTGTTTTTT
J gene: TRBJ2-1; clone size: .; D gene: TRBD2; V gene: TRBV29-1; CDR3 protein: CSVSTSGSAYEQFF; CDR3 DNA: TGCAGCGTTTCGACTAGCGGGAGCGCTTATGAGCAGTTCTTC
J gene: TRBJ1-5; clone size: few; D gene: TRBD1; V gene: TRBV6-5; CDR3 protein: CASRSTGVQPQHF; CDR3 DNA: TGTGCCAGCAGATCTACAGGGGTTCAGCCCCAGCATTTT
J gene: TRBJ2-2; clone size: .; D gene: .; V gene: TRBV6-5; CDR3 protein: CASSYSMQLFTGELFF; CDR3 DNA: TGTGCCAGCAGTTACTCGATGCAACTGTTTACCGGGGAGCTGTTTTTT
J gene: TRBJ2-4; clone size: .; D gene: TRBD2; V gene: TRBV30; CDR3 protein: CAWSSGLADRKWDKNIQYF; CDR3 DNA: TGTGCCTGGAGTTCGGGACTAGCGGATCGGAAATGGGACAAAAACATTCAGTACTTC
J gene: TRBJ2-7; clone size: few; D gene: .; V gene: TRBV30; CDR3 protein: CAWSVSLYEQYF; CDR3 DNA: TGTGCCTGGAGTGTCTCCCTCTACGAGCAGTACTTC
J gene: TRBJ2-3; clone size: once; D gene: TRBD2; V gene: TRBV18; CDR3 protein: CASSPGSGDTQYF; CDR3 DNA: TGTGCCAGCTCACCGGGTAGCGGGGATACGCAGTATTTT
J gene: TRBJ2-1; clone size: .; D gene: TRBD1; V gene: TRBV5-1; CDR3 protein: CASSALGQGKYNEQFF; CDR3 DNA: TGCGCCAGCAGCGCACTGGGACAGGGGAAATACAATGAGCAGTTCTTC
J gene: TRBJ1-2; clone size: .; D gene: TRBD1; V gene: TRBV27; CDR3 protein: CASRRLGDRVGYTF; CDR3 DNA: TGTGCCAGCAGAAGGCTGGGGGACAGGGTTGGCTACACCTTC
J gene: TRBJ2-1; clone size: .; D gene: .; V gene: TRBV9; CDR3 protein: CASSAPGHSSYNEQFF; CDR3 DNA: TGTGCCAGCAGCGCACCGGGACACAGCTCCTACAATGAGCAGTTCTTC
J gene: TRBJ2-7; clone size: .; D gene: .; V gene: TRBV6-1; CDR3 protein: CASSEAWRFGEQYF; CDR3 DNA: TGTGCCAGCAGTGAAGCTTGGCGATTCGGGGAGCAGTACTTC
J gene: TRBJ1-2; clone size: .; D gene: TRBD1; V gene: TRBV15; CDR3 protein: CATSRKTGQGAYYGYTF; CDR3 DNA: TGTGCCACCAGCAGAAAAACCGGACAGGGGGCATACTATGGCTACACCTTC